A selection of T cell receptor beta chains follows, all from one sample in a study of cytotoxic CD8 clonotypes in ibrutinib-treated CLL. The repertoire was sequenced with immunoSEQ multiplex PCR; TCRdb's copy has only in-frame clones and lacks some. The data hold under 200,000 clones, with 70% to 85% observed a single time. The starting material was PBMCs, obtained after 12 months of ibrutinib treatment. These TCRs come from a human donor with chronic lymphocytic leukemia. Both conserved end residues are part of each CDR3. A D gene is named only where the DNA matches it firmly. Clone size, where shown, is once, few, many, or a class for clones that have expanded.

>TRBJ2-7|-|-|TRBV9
TGTGCCAGCAGCGTAGTGGGGACCGGACACTACGAGCAGTACTTC
CASSVVGTGHYEQYF
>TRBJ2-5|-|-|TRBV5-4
TGTGCCAGCAGCCCGGGTCGGGAAGGTGAGACCCAGTACTTC
CASSPGREGETQYF
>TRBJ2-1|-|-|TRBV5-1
TGCGCCAGCAGCTTGGCCAGTTTTAGGGAGAATGAGCAGTTCTTC
CASSLASFRENEQFF
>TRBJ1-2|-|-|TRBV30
TGTGCCTGGACCCCGGGCCCCAACTATGGCTACACCTTC
CAWTPGPNYGYTF
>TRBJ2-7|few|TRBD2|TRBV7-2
TGTGCCAGCAGCAAAACGCGGGCTAGCGGTAACTACGAGCAGTACTTC
CASSKTRASGNYEQYF
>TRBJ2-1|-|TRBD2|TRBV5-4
TGTGCCAGCAGCCCGGCGGGAGGGCCGTTCTACAATGAGCAGTTCTTC
CASSPAGGPFYNEQFF
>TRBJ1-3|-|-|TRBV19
TGTGCCAGTAGTATCAGAACAGCCCGTACCTCTGGAAACACCATATATTTT
CASSIRTARTSGNTIYF
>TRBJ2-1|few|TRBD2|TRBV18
TGTGCCAGCTCACCACTAGCGGGGGATGACAATGAGCAGTTCTTC
CASSPLAGDDNEQFF
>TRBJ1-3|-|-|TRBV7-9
TGTGCTAGCAGCTTAGGACGTGAGGACACCATATATTTT
CASSLGREDTIYF
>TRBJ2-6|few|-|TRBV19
TGTGCCAGTAGTATGGAGGCCTCTGGGGCCAACGTCCTGACTTTC
CASSMEASGANVLTF
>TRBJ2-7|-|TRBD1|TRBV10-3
TGTGCCATCAGTGACCCGACCATACAGGGGGCTTCAAAATACGAGCAGTACTTC
CAISDPTIQGASKYEQYF
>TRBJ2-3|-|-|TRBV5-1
TGCGCCAGCAGCTTCGGTAATAATGCTGGCGATACGCAGTATTTT
CASSFGNNAGDTQYF
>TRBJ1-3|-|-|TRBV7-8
TGTGCCAGCAGTTACCAGTCCAGTTTGAGAAACACCATATATTTT
CASSYQSSLRNTIYF
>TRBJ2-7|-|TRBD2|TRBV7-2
TGTGCCAGCAGCTCCCGGACTAGCGTATTCTACGAGCAGTACTTC
CASSSRTSVFYEQYF
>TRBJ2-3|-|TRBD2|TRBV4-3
TGCGCCAGCAGCTTGACCTGGGGGGGAGGTACAGATACGCAGTATTTT
CASSLTWGGGTDTQYF
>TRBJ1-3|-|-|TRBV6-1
TGTGCCAGCGGGAGGTCTGGAAACACCATATATTTT
CASGRSGNTIYF
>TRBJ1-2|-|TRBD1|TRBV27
TGTGCCAGCAGGACCGGACAGGGGGTAGGGGTAGGTGGCTACACCTTC
CASRTGQGVGVGGYTF
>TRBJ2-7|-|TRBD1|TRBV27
TGTGCCAGCACCACTCGTTCCGGGACAGGGGTCTACGAGCAGTACTTC
CASTTRSGTGVYEQYF
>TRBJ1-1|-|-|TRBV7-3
TGTGCCAGCAGCGGAGGGAAGGGTGGAATGGGTAGGGAAGCTTTCTTT
CASSGGKGGMGREAFF
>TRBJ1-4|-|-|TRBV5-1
TGCGCCAGCAGTCCAAATGTTCAGGGGACTAATGAAAAACTGTTTTTT
CASSPNVQGTNEKLFF
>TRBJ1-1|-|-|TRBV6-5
TGTGCCAGCAGATTCTCAGCGAACACTGAAGCTTTCTTT
CASRFSANTEAFF
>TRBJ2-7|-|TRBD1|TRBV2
TGTGCCAGCAGTACTGACAGGGAGATCTACGAGCAGTACTTC
CASSTDREIYEQYF
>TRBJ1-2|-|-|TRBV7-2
TGTGCCAGCAGCCCGGGGAACTATGGCTACACCTTC
CASSPGNYGYTF
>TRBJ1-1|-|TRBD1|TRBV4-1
TGCGCCAGCAGCCAAGAGACAGGGGTAGTGAATGAAGCTTTCTTT
CASSQETGVVNEAFF
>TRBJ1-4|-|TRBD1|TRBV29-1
TGCAGCGCCCGGGACAGCCCTAATGAAAAACTGTTTTTT
CSARDSPNEKLFF
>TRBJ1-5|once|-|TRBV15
TGTGCCACCAGCCTTAGCGGGCCAGTTCCATTCGGGCCCCAGCATTTT
CATSLSGPVPFGPQHF
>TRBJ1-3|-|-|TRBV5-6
TGTGCCAGCAGCTTGGTTGCCCGGCCCTTCCCAGGAAACACCATATATTTT
CASSLVARPFPGNTIYF
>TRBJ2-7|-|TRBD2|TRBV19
TGTGCCAGTAGTATTAAGGGACTAGCGGACACCTACGAGCAGTACTTC
CASSIKGLADTYEQYF
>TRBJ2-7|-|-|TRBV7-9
TGTGCCAGCAGCTCTCAGGGTTCCGAGCAGTACTTC
CASSSQGSEQYF
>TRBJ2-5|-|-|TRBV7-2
TGTGCCAGCAGCTTAGGAGGGGGGAGAGAGACCCAGTACTTC
CASSLGGGRETQYF
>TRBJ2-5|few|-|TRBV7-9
TGTGCCAGCAGCTTGCCGTTAGACGCGGAGACCCAGTACTTC
CASSLPLDAETQYF
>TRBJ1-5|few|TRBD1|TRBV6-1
TGTGCCAGCAGTGCCTGGACAGGGCGCAATCAGCCCCAGCATTTT
CASSAWTGRNQPQHF
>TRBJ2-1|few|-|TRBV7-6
TGTGCCAGCAGCTTACGACAGCAAAACAATGAGCAGTTCTTC
CASSLRQQNNEQFF
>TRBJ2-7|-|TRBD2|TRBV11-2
TGTGCCAGCAGCTTACGCGGGAGGCCGTACTTC
CASSLRGRPYF
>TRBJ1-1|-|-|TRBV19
TGTGCCAGTAGAATTTCCAGTTTCATGAACACTGAAGCTTTCTTT
CASRISSFMNTEAFF
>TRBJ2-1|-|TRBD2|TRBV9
TGTGCCAGCAGCGTAGTGCCTAGCGGGGGGTCCTACAATGAGCAGTTCTTC
CASSVVPSGGSYNEQFF
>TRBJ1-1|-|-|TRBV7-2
TGTGCCAGCAGCTTCTACAGGTCGAACACTGAAGCTTTCTTT
CASSFYRSNTEAFF
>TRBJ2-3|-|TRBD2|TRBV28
TGTGCCAGCAGCCGTTCGGGGGGGGCAGATACGCAGTATTTT
CASSRSGGADTQYF
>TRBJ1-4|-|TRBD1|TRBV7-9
TGTGCCAGCAGCCCAGGGGGACAGGACAATGAAAAACTGTTTTTT
CASSPGGQDNEKLFF
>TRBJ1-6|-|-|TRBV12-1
TGTGCCAGCAGCTTTGCGGGGACAGTGGCTTCACCCCTCCACTTT
CASSFAGTVASPLHF
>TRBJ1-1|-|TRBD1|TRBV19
TGTGCCAGTAGTAGCGACAGGGGGCTCGTCGACACTGAAGCTTTCTTT
CASSSDRGLVDTEAFF
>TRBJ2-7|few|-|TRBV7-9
TGTGCCAGCAGCTTAGCTTCTCGGGTCCCCTACGAGCAGTACTTC
CASSLASRVPYEQYF
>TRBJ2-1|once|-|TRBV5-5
TGTGCCAGCAGCTTGACTGGGACCCCGTCCTACAATGAGCAGTTCTTC
CASSLTGTPSYNEQFF
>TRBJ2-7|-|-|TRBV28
TGTGCCAGCAGTTCGGGCCCGACCACCTACGAGCAGTACTTC
CASSSGPTTYEQYF
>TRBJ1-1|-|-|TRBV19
TGTGCCAGTAGCGTTGACAGGAAACTTGAAGCTTTCTTT
CASSVDRKLEAFF
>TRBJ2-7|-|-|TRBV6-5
TGTGCCAGCAAACCCGGGCCCTCCTACGAGCAGTACTTC
CASKPGPSYEQYF